These 9 T cell receptor beta chains came from one sample sequenced in a study of shared clonotypes between healthy human individuals. The assay was immunoSEQ multiplex PCR, and TCRdb's table has in-frame clones only and misses some. The sample records about 2.2 million clones, roughly 93% being singletons. CD45RO-negative, CCR7-positively selected cells formed the naive CD8 fraction, excluding terminally differentiated effector memory CD45RA+ cells. The sample was naive CD8+ T cells from PBMCs. Every receptor here comes from a man aged 18 to 30 in good health. Some clones in this sample may be carry-over from other donors' samples.

This clone was picked up one time. CDR3 DNA sequence: TGTGCCAGCAGTTTGCTAGCGGGAAACAGTGAGCAGTTCTTC. Its translation is CASSLLAGNSEQFF. This chain uses TRBV27 with TRBJ2-1, with 9 bases matching TRBD2. The V and J ends lost 3 bases and 9 bases, in that order; junction bases with no gene match: 6. The CDR3 contains 14 residues. Germline V gene sequence: CDR1 MNHEY, CDR2 SMNVEV (reference sequence).

The chain couples TRBV5-4 to TRBJ2-1; D gene ambiguous. V shed 2 bases and J shed 5 bases, with 8 bases lying between them. This CDR3 comprises 13 residues. The germline CDR1 and CDR2 sequences are SGHNT and YYREEE (reference sequence). The CDR3 bases are TGTGCCAGCAGCTTCTCCCTTGACAATGAGCAGTTCTTC. As protein: CASSFSLDNEQFF.

This clone appeared a single time. The rearrangement uses TRBV2 and TRBJ2-2; D possibly corresponds to TRBD2 (5 bases). V gave up 7 bases and J gave up 4 bases, with 13 bases separating them. Germline V lookup: CDR1 SNHLY, CDR2 FYNNEI. The CDR3 extends over 14 amino acids. The CDR3 region is CASTSGRGTGELFF. The CDR3 DNA reads as TGTGCCAGCACCAGCGGACGGGGCACCGGGGAGCTGTTTTTT.

The gene calls are TRBV9 and TRBJ2-1; 9 bases align to TRBD2. V gave up 4 bases and J gave up 6 bases; unmatched junction bases: 8. The CDR3 loop spans 15 amino acids. Germline V gene sequence: CDR1 SGDLS, CDR2 YYNGEE. In DNA form, the CDR3 reads TGTGCCAGCAGCCCCGGTAGCGGGAGTATCAATGAGCAGTTCTTC. Translation gives CASSPGSGSINEQFF.

This clone showed up just once. V and J are TRBV19 and TRBJ2-1; TRBD2 aligns across 8 bases. CDR1 LNHDA and CDR2 SQIVND come from the germline V gene (reference sequence). With V trimmed by 6 bases and J by 4 bases, 8 bases remained unmatched. The CDR3 contains 15 residues. CDR3 sequence: CASSPAGLAYNEQFF. CDR3 sequence (DNA): TGTGCCAGTAGCCCAGCCGGACTAGCTTACAATGAGCAGTTCTTC. Full variable domain (remainder filled in from reference TRBV19 and TRBJ2-1): DGGITQSPKYLFRKEGQNVTLSCEQNLNHDAMYWYRQDPGQGLRLIYYSQIVNDFQKGDIAEGYSVSREKKESFPLTVTSAQKNPTAFYLCASSPAGLAYNEQFFGPGTRLTVL.

The chain uses TRBV4-2 and TRBJ2-1; no firm D call. The CDR3 runs to 16 residues. Germline V gene sequence: CDR1 LGHNA, CDR2 YNFKEQ. The germline V and J ends were trimmed by 1 base and 6 bases, with 16 bases remaining between them. The CDR3 bases are TGTGCCAGCAGCCAAGGGGATGGGTCCCGAAGCAATGAGCAGTTCTTC. Amino acid sequence: CASSQGDGSRSNEQFF.

The chain has TRBV27 and TRBJ1-2; D gene uncertain. Germline V gene lookup returns CDR1 MNHEY and CDR2 SMNVEV (reference sequence). The V gene lost 1 base and the J gene lost 1 base, with 13 bases spanning the gap. The CDR3 sequence is 16 residues long. In DNA form, the CDR3 reads TGTGCCAGCAGTTTATTCGGACGGTCTATTAACTATGGCTACACCTTC. It is translated as CASSLFGRSINYGYTF.

V gene TRBV19 combines with J gene TRBJ2-3; 7 bases map to TRBD1. The germline gives CDR1 LNHDA, CDR2 SQIVND (reference sequence). CDR3 length: 15 amino acids. The J segment lost 2 bases and the V segment lost 5 bases, leaving 7 bases of the junction unmatched. The CDR3 loop reads CASSPYRGVTDTQYF. CDR3 coding DNA: TGTGCCAGTAGTCCCTACAGGGGCGTCACAGATACGCAGTATTTT.

As concerns this clone: In the same sample, other DNA sequences code for this CDR3. The chain links TRBV28 to TRBJ2-5; D is unresolved. V lost 6 bases to trimming and J lost 3 bases, with 5 bases between them. The length of the CDR3 is 11 residues. Per germline, CDR1 MDHEN and CDR2 SYDVKM. The CDR3, as DNA: TGTGCCAGCAGCCGAAAAGAGACCCAGTACTTC. Encoded protein: CASSRKETQYF.